Listed below are T cell receptor beta chains from one sample, sequenced in a study of shared clonotypes between healthy human individuals. Method: immunoSEQ multiplex PCR; TCRdb's copy keeps in-frame clones and lacks some. The profile shows 450,000 to 500,000 clones, approximately 78% of them singletons. The sample taken for sequencing was PBMCs. The receptors here all came from a woman in her thirties or forties in good health. Some clones in this sample may be carry-over from other donors' samples. CDR3s include the opening cysteine and the closing phenylalanine or tryptophan. D genes are given only for firm matches. Some rows have no size entry. The others give once, few or many, or a class for an expanded clone.

d_call,cdr3_length,v_call,clone_size,j_call,cdr3_nt,cdr3_aa
TRBD1,13,TRBV10-3,NA,TRBJ2-1,TGTGCCATCAGTGACCTACAGGGGGTTGAGCAGTTCTTC,CAISDLQGVEQFF
NA,15,TRBV9,NA,TRBJ2-3,TGTGCCAGCAGCGTTAAGGCCCGAAGCACAGATACGCAGTATTTT,CASSVKARSTDTQYF
NA,13,TRBV28,medium-sized,TRBJ2-7,TGTGCCAGCCAGACGCGGGTAGAGGAAGAGCAGTACTTC,CASQTRVEEEQYF
NA,14,TRBV19,NA,TRBJ1-1,TGTGCCAGTAGTACTCCAGGGTTGAGCACTGAAGCTTTCTTT,CASSTPGLSTEAFF
NA,13,TRBV19,NA,TRBJ2-5,TGTGCCAGTACCTCTCACCGGGGGGAGACCCAGTACTTC,CASTSHRGETQYF
NA,16,TRBV5-6,few,TRBJ1-5,TGTGCCAGCAGCTTGTTGAAAGGAGCAGGCAATCAGCCCCAGCATTTT,CASSLLKGAGNQPQHF
NA,14,TRBV5-1,many,TRBJ2-4,TGCGCCAGCAGCTTGGGGGGAGCCAAAAACATTCAGTACTTC,CASSLGGAKNIQYF
TRBD2,15,TRBV19,once,TRBJ2-3,TGTGCCAGTAGTTTACAGCGGGGGGTCCGGGATACGCAGTATTTT,CASSLQRGVRDTQYF
NA,13,TRBV7-2,NA,TRBJ1-2,TGTGCCAGCAGCTCCCGACAAACCTATGGCTACACCTTC,CASSSRQTYGYTF
NA,10,TRBV20-1,NA,TRBJ2-7,TGCAGTTCTCTGATCAACGAGCAGTACTTC,CSSLINEQYF
NA,17,TRBV5-1,NA,TRBJ2-3,TGCGCCAGCCGCCGCTTGGTGGCGGAGGCTAGCACAGATACGCAGTATTTT,CASRRLVAEASTDTQYF
NA,15,TRBV5-1,NA,TRBJ2-5,TGCGCCAGCAGCGTGGCCGGGACTCAACAAGAGACCCAGTACTTC,CASSVAGTQQETQYF
NA,16,TRBV18,NA,TRBJ1-1,TGTGCCAGCTCACTAAACAGGGACTCCCCTTACACTGAAGCTTTCTTT,CASSLNRDSPYTEAFF
TRBD1,15,TRBV7-8,NA,TRBJ1-1,TGTGCCAGCAGCTTACTAGACAGGGGAAACACTGAAGCTTTCTTT,CASSLLDRGNTEAFF
NA,10,TRBV9,NA,TRBJ2-1,TGTTACCGCTCAAGGGATGAGCAGTTCTTC,CYRSRDEQFF
NA,14,TRBV7-6,NA,TRBJ2-7,TGTGCCAGCAGCCCAGGGACTCCCCCCTACGAGCAGTACTTC,CASSPGTPPYEQYF
TRBD2,18,TRBV7-8,NA,TRBJ2-2,TGTGCCAGCACCTTAGTCGGCGGGGGAGGTGCGAACACCGGGGAGCTGTTTTTT,CASTLVGGGGANTGELFF
TRBD2,17,TRBV7-3,NA,TRBJ2-2,TGTGCCAGCAGCCCGCGGACTAGCGGGGTGAACACCGGGGAGCTGTTTTTT,CASSPRTSGVNTGELFF
NA,12,TRBV30,NA,TRBJ2-7,TGTGCCTGGAGTGTTATTCACCCCGAGCAGTACTTC,CAWSVIHPEQYF
TRBD1,16,TRBV5-1,NA,TRBJ2-7,TGCGCCAGCAGCTTGGAAGCAGGGACAGGGTACTTCGAGCAGTACTTC,CASSLEAGTGYFEQYF
NA,15,TRBV14,once,TRBJ2-5,TGTGCCAGCAGCCAAGGAGGCAGGGGATACGAGACCCAGTACTTC,CASSQGGRGYETQYF
NA,13,TRBV7-2,NA,TRBJ2-5,TGTGCCAGCAGCCAGACTGGCTCGGGGACCCAGTACTTC,CASSQTGSGTQYF
NA,14,TRBV6-5,NA,TRBJ1-4,TGTGCCAGCAGTTACTGGAGAGCTAATGAAAAACTGTTTTTT,CASSYWRANEKLFF
TRBD1,13,TRBV5-1,NA,TRBJ1-1,TGCGCCAGCAAACAGACAGGGGGCACTGAAGCTTTCTTT,CASKQTGGTEAFF
NA,14,TRBV9,NA,TRBJ2-3,TGTGCCAGCAGCGTAGGCCTAGCCTCAGATACGCAGTATTTT,CASSVGLASDTQYF
NA,16,TRBV6-6,NA,TRBJ2-5,TGTGCCAGCAGTTACTCGAGTACGGGATCGGGGGAGACCCAGTACTTC,CASSYSSTGSGETQYF
NA,13,TRBV4-3,NA,TRBJ2-5,TGCGCCAGCAGCCTTGGTCCCCAAGAGACCCAGTACTTC,CASSLGPQETQYF
TRBD2,15,TRBV18,many,TRBJ2-7,TGTGCCAGCTCACCCAACAGACTAGCGGGCGCGGAGCAGTACTTC,CASSPNRLAGAEQYF
NA,13,TRBV6-1,once,TRBJ2-3,TGTGCCAGCAGTGACCCGTACACAGATACGCAGTATTTT,CASSDPYTDTQYF
NA,14,TRBV30,few,TRBJ2-1,TGTGCCTGGAGTGTAGGCGGGACGCACAATGAGCAGTTCTTC,CAWSVGGTHNEQFF
NA,12,TRBV5-8,many,TRBJ2-3,TGTGCCAGCAGCTTGCTCAGAGATACGCAGTATTTT,CASSLLRDTQYF
NA,13,TRBV30,few,TRBJ2-1,TGTGCCTGGAGTGTACAAGGGTACAATGAGCAGTTCTTC,CAWSVQGYNEQFF
TRBD1,11,TRBV6-1,NA,TRBJ2-1,TGTGCCACAAGACAGGGAATTGAGCAGTTCTTC,CATRQGIEQFF
NA,16,TRBV15,NA,TRBJ2-1,TGTGCCACCAGCAGAGATTTATCAAGCTCCTACAATGAGCAGTTCTTC,CATSRDLSSSYNEQFF
NA,16,TRBV27,NA,TRBJ1-3,TGTGCCAGCAGACTAACTCTCACCGGTTCCGGAAACACCATATATTTT,CASRLTLTGSGNTIYF
TRBD1,15,TRBV10-2,NA,TRBJ2-5,TGCGCCAGCAGTGAAATACAGGGGGTTGGGGAGACCCAGTACTTC,CASSEIQGVGETQYF
NA,16,TRBV6-5,NA,TRBJ1-1,TGTGCCAGCAGTTACAAAGTCCCGCCTTGGGACACTGAAGCTTTCTTT,CASSYKVPPWDTEAFF
TRBD2,15,TRBV28,NA,TRBJ2-1,TGTGCCAGCAGTTTAGGGGGGGATTACTACAATGAGCAGTTCTTC,CASSLGGDYYNEQFF
NA,16,TRBV28,NA,TRBJ2-3,TGTGCCAGCAGTCCACCCCCCAAGATCGGCACAGATACGCAGTATTTT,CASSPPPKIGTDTQYF
NA,14,TRBV7-6,few,TRBJ2-3,TGTGCCAGCAGCCCCCCCCGAGGGGCAGATACGCAGTATTTT,CASSPPRGADTQYF
TRBD1,15,TRBV7-9,many,TRBJ2-4,TGTGCCAGCAGCCACACAGGGGGAGCCAAAAACATTCAGTACTTC,CASSHTGGAKNIQYF
NA,12,TRBV5-1,NA,TRBJ1-3,TGCGCCAGCAGTAGTGAGGGAAACACCATATATTTT,CASSSEGNTIYF
TRBD1,13,TRBV28,once,TRBJ2-7,TGTGCCCGCCAACAGGGGCGACACTACGAGCAGTACTTC,CARQQGRHYEQYF
NA,13,TRBV5-1,NA,TRBJ2-7,TGCGCCAGCAGCTTGGACAGCGCCTACGAGCAGTACTTC,CASSLDSAYEQYF
NA,13,TRBV15,NA,TRBJ1-4,TGTGCCACCAGCAGAGAGGGGTATAAAAAACTGTTTTTT,CATSREGYKKLFF
TRBD2,14,TRBV28,NA,TRBJ2-1,TGTGTCATAGCGGGAGAGGGGTCCTACAATGAGCAGTTCTTC,CVIAGEGSYNEQFF
NA,13,TRBV30,many,TRBJ1-2,TGTGCCTGGAGTCCCAGGGGAACGGATGGCTACACCTTC,CAWSPRGTDGYTF
TRBD1,16,TRBV7-6,NA,TRBJ2-1,TGTGCCAGCAGCTTACAGACAGGGGATTCCTACAATGAGCAGTTCTTC,CASSLQTGDSYNEQFF
NA,15,TRBV5-1,NA,TRBJ2-1,TGCGCCAGCAGCTCGGACTTTCCTAACTACAATGAGCAGTTCTTC,CASSSDFPNYNEQFF
TRBD1,16,TRBV27,few,TRBJ2-7,TGTGCCAGCAGTTTACACCCCGGGACAGGTTCCTACGAGCAGTACTTC,CASSLHPGTGSYEQYF
NA,13,TRBV6-1,NA,TRBJ1-2,TGTGCCACCAATGAGGGGACTAACTATGGCTACACCTTC,CATNEGTNYGYTF
NA,13,TRBV9,NA,TRBJ1-1,TGTGCCAGCAGCCCCGCGGGATTCACTGAAGCTTTCTTT,CASSPAGFTEAFF
NA,15,TRBV18,NA,TRBJ1-2,TGTGCCAGCTCACCAACGTCAGGGAACAACTATGGCTACACCTTC,CASSPTSGNNYGYTF
NA,13,TRBV5-4,many,TRBJ2-2,TGTGCCAGCAGACAGCTGAACACCGGGGAGCTGTTTTTT,CASRQLNTGELFF
NA,13,TRBV18,NA,TRBJ1-1,TGTGCCAGCTCACCCCAGCCGAACACTGAAGCTTTCTTT,CASSPQPNTEAFF
TRBD2,12,TRBV30,once,TRBJ2-7,TGTGCCGGGACTAGCGGAACCTACGAGCAGTACTTC,CAGTSGTYEQYF
NA,13,TRBV5-1,NA,TRBJ2-7,TGCGCCAGCAGCTGGGACGGCGCAAGCGAGCAGTACTTC,CASSWDGASEQYF
NA,14,TRBV18,NA,TRBJ2-7,TGTGCCAGCTCACCAGGGGTACAGACTTACGAGCAGTACTTC,CASSPGVQTYEQYF
TRBD2,15,TRBV18,few,TRBJ2-1,TGTGCCAGCTCACCCCAAACTAGCGGGAGCAATGAGCAGTTCTTC,CASSPQTSGSNEQFF